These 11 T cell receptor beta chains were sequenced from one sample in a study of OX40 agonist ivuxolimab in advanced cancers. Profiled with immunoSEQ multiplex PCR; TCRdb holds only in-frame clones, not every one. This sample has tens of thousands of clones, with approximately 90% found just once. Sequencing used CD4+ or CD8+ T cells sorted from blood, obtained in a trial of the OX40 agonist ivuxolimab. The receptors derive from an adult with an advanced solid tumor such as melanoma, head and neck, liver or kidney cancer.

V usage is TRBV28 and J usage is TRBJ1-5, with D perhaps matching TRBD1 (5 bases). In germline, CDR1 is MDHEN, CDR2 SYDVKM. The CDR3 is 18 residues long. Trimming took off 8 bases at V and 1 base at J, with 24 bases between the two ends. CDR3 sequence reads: CASGLGWGRGLSNQPQHF. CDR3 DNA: TGTGCCAGCGGCCTAGGGTGGGGCCGTGGTTTAAGCAATCAGCCCCAGCATTTT.

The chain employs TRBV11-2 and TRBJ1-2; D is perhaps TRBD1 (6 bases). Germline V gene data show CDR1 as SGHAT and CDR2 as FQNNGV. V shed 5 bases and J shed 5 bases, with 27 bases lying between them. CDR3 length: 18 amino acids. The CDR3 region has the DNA TGTGCCAGCAGCCCCCGTGTTTATCGGGGGGCCTTAGGTTATGGCTACACCTTC. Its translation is CASSPRVYRGALGYGYTF.

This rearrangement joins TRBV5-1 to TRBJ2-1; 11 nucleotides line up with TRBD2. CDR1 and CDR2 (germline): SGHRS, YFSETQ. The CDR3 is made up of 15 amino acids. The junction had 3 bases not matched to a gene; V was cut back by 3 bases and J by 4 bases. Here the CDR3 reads CASSSTSGIYNEQFF. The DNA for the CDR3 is TGCGCCAGCAGCTCGACTAGCGGGATTTACAATGAGCAGTTCTTC.

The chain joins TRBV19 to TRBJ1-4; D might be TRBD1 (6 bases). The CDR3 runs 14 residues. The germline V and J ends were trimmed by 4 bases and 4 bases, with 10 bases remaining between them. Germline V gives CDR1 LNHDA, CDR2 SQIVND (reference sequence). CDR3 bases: TGTGCCAGTAGTACGGACAGCCTTAATGAAAAACTGTTTTTT. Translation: CASSTDSLNEKLFF. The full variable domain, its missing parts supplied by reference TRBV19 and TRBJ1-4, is DGGITQSPKYLFRKEGQNVTLSCEQNLNHDAMYWYRQDPGQGLRLIYYSQIVNDFQKGDIAEGYSVSREKKESFPLTVTSAQKNPTAFYLCASSTDSLNEKLFFGSGTQLSVL.

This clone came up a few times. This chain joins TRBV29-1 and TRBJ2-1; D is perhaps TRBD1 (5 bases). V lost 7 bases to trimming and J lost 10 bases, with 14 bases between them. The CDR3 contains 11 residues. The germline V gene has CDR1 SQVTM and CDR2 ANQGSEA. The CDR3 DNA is TGCAGCGCGACCAGGGTACAAGAGCAGTTCTTC. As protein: CSATRVQEQFF.

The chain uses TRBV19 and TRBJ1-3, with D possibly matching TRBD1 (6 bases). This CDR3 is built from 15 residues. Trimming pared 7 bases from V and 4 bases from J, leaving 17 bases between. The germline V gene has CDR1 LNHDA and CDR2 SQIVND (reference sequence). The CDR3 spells CASTDQAGAGNTIYF. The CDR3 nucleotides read TGTGCCAGTACCGACCAGGCAGGGGCGGGAAACACCATATATTTT.

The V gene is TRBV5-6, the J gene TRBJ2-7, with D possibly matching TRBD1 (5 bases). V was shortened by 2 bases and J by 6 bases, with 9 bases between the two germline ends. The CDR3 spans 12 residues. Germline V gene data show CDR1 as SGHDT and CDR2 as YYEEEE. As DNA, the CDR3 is TGTGCCAGCAGCTTAGGGGTAGCCGAGCAGTACTTC. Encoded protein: CASSLGVAEQYF.

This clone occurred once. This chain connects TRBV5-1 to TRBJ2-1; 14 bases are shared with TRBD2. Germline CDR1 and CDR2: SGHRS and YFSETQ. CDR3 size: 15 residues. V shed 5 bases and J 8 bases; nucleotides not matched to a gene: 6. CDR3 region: CASSGGTSGSDEQFF. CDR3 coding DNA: TGCGCCAGCAGTGGCGGGACTAGCGGGAGCGATGAGCAGTTCTTC.

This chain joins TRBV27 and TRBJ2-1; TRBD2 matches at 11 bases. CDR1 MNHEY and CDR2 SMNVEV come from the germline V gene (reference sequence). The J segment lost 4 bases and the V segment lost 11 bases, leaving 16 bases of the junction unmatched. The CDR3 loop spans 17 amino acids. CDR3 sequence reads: CASMGLAVTLDYNEQFF. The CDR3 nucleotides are TGTGCCTCGATGGGACTAGCGGTAACTCTGGATTACAATGAGCAGTTCTTC.

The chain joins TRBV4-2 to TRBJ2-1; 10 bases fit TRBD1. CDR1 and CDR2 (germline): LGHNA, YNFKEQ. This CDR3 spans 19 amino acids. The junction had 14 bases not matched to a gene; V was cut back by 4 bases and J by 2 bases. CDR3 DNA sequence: TGTGCCAGCAGCCCACTTTGGCGGGACAGGGGATTAACCTACAATGAGCAGTTCTTC. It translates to CASSPLWRDRGLTYNEQFF.

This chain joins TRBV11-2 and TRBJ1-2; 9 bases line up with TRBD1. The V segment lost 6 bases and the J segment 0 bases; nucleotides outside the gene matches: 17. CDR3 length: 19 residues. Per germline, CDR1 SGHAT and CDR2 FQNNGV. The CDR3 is CASRTAGRRDREANYGYTF. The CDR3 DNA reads TGTGCCAGCAGGACAGCGGGGCGCCGGGACAGGGAAGCTAACTATGGCTACACCTTC.